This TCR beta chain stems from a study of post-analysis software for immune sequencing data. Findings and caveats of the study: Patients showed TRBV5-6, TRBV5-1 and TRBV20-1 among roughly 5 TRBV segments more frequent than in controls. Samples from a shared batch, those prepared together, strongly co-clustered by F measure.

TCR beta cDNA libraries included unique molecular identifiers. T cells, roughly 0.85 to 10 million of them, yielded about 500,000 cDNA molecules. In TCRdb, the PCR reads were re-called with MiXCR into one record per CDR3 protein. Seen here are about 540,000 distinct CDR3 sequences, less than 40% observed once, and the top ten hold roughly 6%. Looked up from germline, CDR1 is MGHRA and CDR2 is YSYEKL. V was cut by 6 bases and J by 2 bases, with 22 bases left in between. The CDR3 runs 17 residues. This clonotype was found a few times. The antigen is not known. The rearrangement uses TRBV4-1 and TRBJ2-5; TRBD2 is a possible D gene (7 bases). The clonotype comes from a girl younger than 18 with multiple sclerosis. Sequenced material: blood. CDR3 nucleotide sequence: TGCGCCAGCAGTCGAAACGTGTGGGGGGGGCTGCAAGAGACCCAGTACTTC. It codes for CASSRNVWGGLQETQYF.